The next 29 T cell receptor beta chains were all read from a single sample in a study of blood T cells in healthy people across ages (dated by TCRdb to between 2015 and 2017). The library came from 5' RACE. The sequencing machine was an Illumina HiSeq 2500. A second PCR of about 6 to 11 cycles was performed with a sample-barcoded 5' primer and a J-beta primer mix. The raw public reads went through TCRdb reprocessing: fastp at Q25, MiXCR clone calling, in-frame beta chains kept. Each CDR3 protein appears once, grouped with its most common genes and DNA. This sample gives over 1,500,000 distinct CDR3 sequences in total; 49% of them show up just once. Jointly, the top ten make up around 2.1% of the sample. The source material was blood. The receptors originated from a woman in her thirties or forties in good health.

The CDR3 DNA is TGCAGTGCTCCATTAGCGGGGTTGCGCACAGATACGCAGTATTTT. Protein: CSAPLAGLRTDTQYF. The chain couples TRBV20-1 to TRBJ2-3, with 8 bases fitting TRBD2. Trimming cost V 5 bases and J 1 base; bases outside gene matches: 8. Germline CDR1 DFQATT, CDR2 SNEGSKA (reference sequence). The CDR3 is made up of 15 amino acids.

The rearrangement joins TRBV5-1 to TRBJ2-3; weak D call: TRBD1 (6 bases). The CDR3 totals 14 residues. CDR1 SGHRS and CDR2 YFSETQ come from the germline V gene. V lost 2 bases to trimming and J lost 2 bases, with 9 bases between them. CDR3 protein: CASSLRTATDTQYF. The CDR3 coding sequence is TGCGCCAGCAGCTTAAGGACAGCCACAGATACGCAGTATTTT. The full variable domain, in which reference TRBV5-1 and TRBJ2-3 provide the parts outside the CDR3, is KAGVTQTPRYLIKTRGQQVTLSCSPISGHRSVSWYQQTPGQGLQFLFEYFSETQRNKGNFPGRFSGRQFSNSRSEMNVSTLELGDSALYLCASSLRTATDTQYFGPGTRLTVL.

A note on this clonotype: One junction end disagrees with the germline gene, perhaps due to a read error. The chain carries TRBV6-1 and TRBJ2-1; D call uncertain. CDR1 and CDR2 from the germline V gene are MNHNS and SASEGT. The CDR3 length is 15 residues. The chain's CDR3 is CAGSEAHQTVYEQFF. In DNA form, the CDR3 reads TGTGCCGGCAGTGAAGCGCACCAGACTGTGTATGAGCAGTTCTTC.

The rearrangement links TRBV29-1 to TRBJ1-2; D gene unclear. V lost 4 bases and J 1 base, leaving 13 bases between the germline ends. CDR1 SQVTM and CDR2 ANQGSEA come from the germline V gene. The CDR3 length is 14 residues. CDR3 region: CSVGVDRRNYGYTF. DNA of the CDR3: TGCAGCGTTGGAGTAGACCGTCGTAACTATGGCTACACCTTC.

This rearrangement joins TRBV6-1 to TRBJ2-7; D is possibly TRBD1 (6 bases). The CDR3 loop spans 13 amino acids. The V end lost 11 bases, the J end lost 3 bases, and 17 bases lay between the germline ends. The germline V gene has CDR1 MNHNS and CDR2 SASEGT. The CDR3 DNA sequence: TGTGCCGGAGGCCCAGGACAGATCTACGAGCAGTACTTC. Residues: CAGGPGQIYEQYF.

CDR3 sequence (DNA): TGTGCCAGCAGCGCAGACAGGTTTCTCTACAATGAGCAGTTCTTC. The encoded protein is CASSADRFLYNEQFF. The V call is TRBV7-2, the J call TRBJ2-1; D may be TRBD1 (6 bases). Trimming left V 5 bases short and J 3 bases short, with 14 bases between. The CDR3 is made up of 15 amino acids. Germline V gives CDR1 SGHTA, CDR2 FQGNSA.

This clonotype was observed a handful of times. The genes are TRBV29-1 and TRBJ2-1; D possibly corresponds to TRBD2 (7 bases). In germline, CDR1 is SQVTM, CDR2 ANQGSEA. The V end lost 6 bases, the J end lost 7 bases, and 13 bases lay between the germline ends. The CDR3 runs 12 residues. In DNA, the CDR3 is TGCAGCGTGGAGGGGGGGTGGAATGAGCAGTTCTTC. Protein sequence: CSVEGGWNEQFF.

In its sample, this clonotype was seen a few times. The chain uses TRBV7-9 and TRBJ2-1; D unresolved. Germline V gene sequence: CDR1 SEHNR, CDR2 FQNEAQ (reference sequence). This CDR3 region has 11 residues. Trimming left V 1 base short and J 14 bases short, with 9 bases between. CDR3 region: CASSLESVEFF. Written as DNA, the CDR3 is TGTGCCAGCAGCTTAGAATCCGTGGAGTTCTTC. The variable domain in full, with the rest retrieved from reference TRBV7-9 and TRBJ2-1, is DTGVSQNPRHKITKRGQNVTFRCDPISEHNRLYWYRQTLGQGPEFLTYFQNEAQLEKSRLLSDRFSAERPKGSFSTLEIQRTEQGDSAMYLCASSLESVEFFGPGTRLTVL.

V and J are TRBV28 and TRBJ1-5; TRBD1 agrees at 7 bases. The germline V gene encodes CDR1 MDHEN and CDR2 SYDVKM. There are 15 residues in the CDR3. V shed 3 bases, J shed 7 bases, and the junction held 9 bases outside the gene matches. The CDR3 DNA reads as TGTGCCAGCAGTTTGCCGACAGGGCTAGGGCAGCCCCAGCATTTT. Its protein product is CASSLPTGLGQPQHF.

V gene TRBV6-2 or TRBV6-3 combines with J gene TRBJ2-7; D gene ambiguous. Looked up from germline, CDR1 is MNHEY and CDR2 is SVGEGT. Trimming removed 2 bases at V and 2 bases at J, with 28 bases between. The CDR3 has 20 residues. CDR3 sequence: CASSYRGPLEAVLPTYEQYF. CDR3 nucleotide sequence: TGTGCCAGCAGTTACAGAGGTCCCCTGGAAGCAGTACTCCCTACCTACGAGCAGTACTTC.

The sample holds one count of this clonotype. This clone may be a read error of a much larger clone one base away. The CDR3 DNA follows: TGTGCCAGCAGCGCCGGGGACAGGGACTACGAGCAGTACTTC. Translation: CASSAGDRDYEQYF. V and J are TRBV28 and TRBJ2-7; 9 bases map to TRBD1. This CDR3 is 14 amino acids long. The V gene's germline CDR1 is MDHEN and CDR2 SYDVKM. V was clipped by 6 bases and J by 3 bases; unmatched bases: 6.

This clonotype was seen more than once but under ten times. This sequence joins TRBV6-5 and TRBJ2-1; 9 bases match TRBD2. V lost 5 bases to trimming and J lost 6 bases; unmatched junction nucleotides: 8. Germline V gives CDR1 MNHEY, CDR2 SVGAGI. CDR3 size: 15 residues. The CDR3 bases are TGTGCCAGCAGTGATAGCGGGGGCACATCCAATGAGCAGTTCTTC. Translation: CASSDSGGTSNEQFF.

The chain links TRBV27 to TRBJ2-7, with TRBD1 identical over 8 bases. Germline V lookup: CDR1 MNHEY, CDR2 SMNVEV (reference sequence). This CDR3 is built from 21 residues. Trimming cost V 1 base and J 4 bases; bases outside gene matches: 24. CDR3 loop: CASSLFGGSSIGQGAHYEQYF. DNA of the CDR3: TGTGCCAGCAGTTTATTTGGTGGTTCCTCCATAGGGCAGGGGGCGCATTACGAGCAGTACTTC.

The CDR3 DNA follows: TGCGCCAGCTCATCCCGTTGGGCCCCCCAGAGCACAGATACGCAGTATTTT. Translation: CASSSRWAPQSTDTQYF. The chain joins TRBV5-1 to TRBJ2-3; D unresolved. Germline-derived CDR1 and CDR2 are SGHRS and YFSETQ. The CDR3 consists of 17 residues. V was cut by 7 bases and J by 0 bases, with 21 bases left in between.

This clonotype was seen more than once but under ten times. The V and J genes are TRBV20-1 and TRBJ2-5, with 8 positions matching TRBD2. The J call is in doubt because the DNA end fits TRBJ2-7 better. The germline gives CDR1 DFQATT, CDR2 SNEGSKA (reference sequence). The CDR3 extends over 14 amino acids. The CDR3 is CSARAGGGNYEQYF. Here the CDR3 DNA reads TGCAGTGCTAGAGCAGGCGGGGGGAACTACGAGCAGTACTTC.

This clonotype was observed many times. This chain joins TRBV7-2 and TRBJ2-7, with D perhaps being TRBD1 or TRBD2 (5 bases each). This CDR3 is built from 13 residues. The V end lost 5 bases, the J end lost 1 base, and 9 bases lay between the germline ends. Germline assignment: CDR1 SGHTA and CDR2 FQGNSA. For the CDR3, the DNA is TGTGCCAGCAGCCGGGGACCTTCCTACGAGCAGTACTTC. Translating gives CASSRGPSYEQYF.

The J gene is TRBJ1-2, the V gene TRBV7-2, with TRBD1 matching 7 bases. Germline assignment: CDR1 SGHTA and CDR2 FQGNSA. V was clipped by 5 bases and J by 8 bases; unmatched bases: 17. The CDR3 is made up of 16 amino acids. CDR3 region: CASSPQKRQGSGGYTF. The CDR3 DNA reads TGTGCCAGCAGCCCACAAAAGAGACAGGGTTCGGGAGGCTACACCTTC.

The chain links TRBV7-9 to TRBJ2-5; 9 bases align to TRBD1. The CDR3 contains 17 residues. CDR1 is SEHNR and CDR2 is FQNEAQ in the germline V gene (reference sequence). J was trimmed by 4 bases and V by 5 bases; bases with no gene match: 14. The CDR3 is CASSRFGTGRGGETQYF. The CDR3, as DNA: TGTGCCAGCAGCCGTTTTGGGACAGGGAGAGGAGGAGAGACCCAGTACTTC.

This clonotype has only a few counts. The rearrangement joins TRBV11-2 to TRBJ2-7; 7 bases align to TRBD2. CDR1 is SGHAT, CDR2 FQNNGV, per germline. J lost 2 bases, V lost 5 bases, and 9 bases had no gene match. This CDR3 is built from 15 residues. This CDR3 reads CASSPPGGGAYEQYF. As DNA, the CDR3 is TGTGCCAGCAGCCCACCGGGCGGGGGTGCCTACGAGCAGTACTTC.

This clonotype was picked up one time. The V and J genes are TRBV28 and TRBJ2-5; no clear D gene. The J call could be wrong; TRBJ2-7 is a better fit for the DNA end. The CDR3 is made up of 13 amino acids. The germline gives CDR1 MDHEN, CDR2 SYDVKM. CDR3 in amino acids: CASRGLSVYEQYF. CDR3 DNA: TGTGCCAGCAGAGGGCTGTCGGTCTACGAGCAGTACTTC.

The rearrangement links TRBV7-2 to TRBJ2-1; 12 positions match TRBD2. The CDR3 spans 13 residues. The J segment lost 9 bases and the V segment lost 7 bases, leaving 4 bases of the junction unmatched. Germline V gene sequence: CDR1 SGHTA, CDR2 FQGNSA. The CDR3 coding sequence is TGTGCCAGCACGCTAGCGGGGGGGTGTGAGCAGTTCTTC. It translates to CASTLAGGCEQFF. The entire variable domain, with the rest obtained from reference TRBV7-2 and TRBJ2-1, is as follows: GAGVSQSPSNKVTEKGKDVELRCDPISGHTALYWYRQSLGQGLEFLIYFQGNSAPDKSGLPSDRFSAERTGGSVSTLTIQRTQQEDSAVYLCASTLAGGCEQFFGPGTRLTVL.

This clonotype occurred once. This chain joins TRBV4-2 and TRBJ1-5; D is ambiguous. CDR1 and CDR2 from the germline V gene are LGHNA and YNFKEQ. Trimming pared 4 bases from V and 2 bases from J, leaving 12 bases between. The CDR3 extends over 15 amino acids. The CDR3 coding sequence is TGTGCCAGCAGCCCTATGGTGGGTGGCAATCAGCCCCAGCATTTT. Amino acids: CASSPMVGGNQPQHF.

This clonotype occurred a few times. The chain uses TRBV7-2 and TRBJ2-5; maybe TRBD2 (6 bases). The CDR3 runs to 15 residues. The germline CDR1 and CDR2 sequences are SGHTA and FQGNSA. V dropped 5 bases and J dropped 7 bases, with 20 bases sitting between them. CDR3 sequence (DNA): TGTGCCAGCAGCCTCGGCTCCCGGGAGAGGGTGACCCAGTACTTC. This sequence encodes CASSLGSRERVTQYF. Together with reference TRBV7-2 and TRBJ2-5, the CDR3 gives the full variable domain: GAGVSQSPSNKVTEKGKDVELRCDPISGHTALYWYRQSLGQGLEFLIYFQGNSAPDKSGLPSDRFSAERTGGSVSTLTIQRTQQEDSAVYLCASSLGSRERVTQYFGPGTRLLVL.

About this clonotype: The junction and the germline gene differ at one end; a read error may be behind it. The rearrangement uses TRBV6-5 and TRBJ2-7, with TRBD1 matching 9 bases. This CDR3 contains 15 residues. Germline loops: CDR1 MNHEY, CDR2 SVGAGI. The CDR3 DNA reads TGTACCAGCACGATTAGAACGGGACAGGGCTACGAGCAGTACTTC. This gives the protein CTSTIRTGQGYEQYF.

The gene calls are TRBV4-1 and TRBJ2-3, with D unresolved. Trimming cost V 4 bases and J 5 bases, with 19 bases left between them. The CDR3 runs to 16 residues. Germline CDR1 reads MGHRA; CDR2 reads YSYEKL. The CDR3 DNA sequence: TGCGCCAGCAGCCCCTTCCTAGGTCTCCTCGAAGATACGCAGTATTTT. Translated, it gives CASSPFLGLLEDTQYF.

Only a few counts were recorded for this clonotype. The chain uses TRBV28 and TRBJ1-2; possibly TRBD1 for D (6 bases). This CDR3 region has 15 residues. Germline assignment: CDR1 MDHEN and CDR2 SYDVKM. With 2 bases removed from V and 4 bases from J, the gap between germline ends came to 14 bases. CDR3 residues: CASSLLTGRIYGYTF. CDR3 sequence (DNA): TGTGCCAGCAGTTTACTGACAGGTCGGATCTATGGCTACACCTTC.

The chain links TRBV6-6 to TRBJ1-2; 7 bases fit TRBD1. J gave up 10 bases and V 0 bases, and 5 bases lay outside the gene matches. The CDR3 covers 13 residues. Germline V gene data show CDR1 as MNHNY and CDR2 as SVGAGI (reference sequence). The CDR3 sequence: CASSYSGDRPYTF. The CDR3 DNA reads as TGTGCCAGCAGTTACTCTGGGGACAGACCCTACACCTTC.

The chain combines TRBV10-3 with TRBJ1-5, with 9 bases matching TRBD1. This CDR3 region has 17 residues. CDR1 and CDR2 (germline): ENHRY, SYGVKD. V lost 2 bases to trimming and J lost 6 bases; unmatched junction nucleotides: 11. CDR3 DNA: TGTGCCATCAGTGAGGGGACCCAGACAGGGGGTTTTCAGCCCCAGCATTTT. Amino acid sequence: CAISEGTQTGGFQPQHF.

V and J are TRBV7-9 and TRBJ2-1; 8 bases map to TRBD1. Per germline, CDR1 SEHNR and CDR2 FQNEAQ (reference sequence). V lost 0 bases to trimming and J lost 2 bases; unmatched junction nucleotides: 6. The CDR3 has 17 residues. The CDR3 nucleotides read TGTGCCAGCAGCTTAGCGCAACAGGGGGGACCCTACAATGAGCAGTTCTTC. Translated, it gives CASSLAQQGGPYNEQFF.